Listed below are T cell receptor beta chains from one sample, sequenced in a study of blood T cell repertoires in COVID-19. Assay: immunoSEQ multiplex PCR; the TCRdb copy retains only in-frame clones and omits some. The data hold fewer than 200,000 clones, with about 88% observed a single time. The sequenced sample consisted of peripheral blood. The receptors here all came from a man aged 55 to 70 with acute or convalescent COVID-19. Both conserved end residues are part of each CDR3. D genes are given only for firm matches. Expanded clones get a size class; other rows say once, few or many, or leave the size out.

V gene	D gene	J gene	clone size	CDR3 DNA	CDR3 protein
TRBV2	NA	TRBJ1-1	NA	TGTGCCAGCCTCAATCAGGGTTACACTGAAGCTTTCTTT	CASLNQGYTEAFF
TRBV5-1	NA	TRBJ2-3	NA	TGCGCCAGCAGCCAGGGCTCAGATACGCAGTATTTT	CASSQGSDTQYF
TRBV10-3	NA	TRBJ1-6	NA	TGTGCCATCACCCCGTTGGCTAATTCACCCCTCCACTTT	CAITPLANSPLHF
TRBV5-4	NA	TRBJ2-1	NA	TGTGCCAGCAGCTTGACTAGCTATGAGCAGTTCTTC	CASSLTSYEQFF
TRBV7-3	NA	TRBJ2-6	NA	TGTGCCAGCAGCCCAGCGGACAGTTACTCTGGGGCCAACGTCCTGACTTTC	CASSPADSYSGANVLTF
TRBV11-3	TRBD1	TRBJ2-2	NA	TGTGCCAGCAGCTCCCCCCGGACAGGCGGGAACACCGGGGAGCTGTTTTTT	CASSSPRTGGNTGELFF
TRBV5-1	TRBD2	TRBJ2-1	once	TGCGCCAGCAGCTTGTCCGGGAGGGCCGATGAGCAGTTCTTC	CASSLSGRADEQFF
TRBV10-2	TRBD2	TRBJ2-5	NA	TGCGCCAGCAGGAGGAGGGGCGGGATAGCGGGGGGGGAAGAGACCCAGTACTTC	CASRRRGGIAGGEETQYF
TRBV7-6	TRBD1	TRBJ2-5	NA	TGTGCCAGCAGCTCCCCATCCCTACAGGGGGGAGAGACCCAGTACTTC	CASSSPSLQGGETQYF
TRBV13	NA	TRBJ2-1	NA	TGTGCCAGCAGCTTAGGGGCCGGGTACAATGAGCAGTTCTTC	CASSLGAGYNEQFF
TRBV27	NA	TRBJ1-1	NA	TGTGCCAGCAGTCCCGGGGATCGGGGGAAGGGGACTGAAGCTTTCTTT	CASSPGDRGKGTEAFF